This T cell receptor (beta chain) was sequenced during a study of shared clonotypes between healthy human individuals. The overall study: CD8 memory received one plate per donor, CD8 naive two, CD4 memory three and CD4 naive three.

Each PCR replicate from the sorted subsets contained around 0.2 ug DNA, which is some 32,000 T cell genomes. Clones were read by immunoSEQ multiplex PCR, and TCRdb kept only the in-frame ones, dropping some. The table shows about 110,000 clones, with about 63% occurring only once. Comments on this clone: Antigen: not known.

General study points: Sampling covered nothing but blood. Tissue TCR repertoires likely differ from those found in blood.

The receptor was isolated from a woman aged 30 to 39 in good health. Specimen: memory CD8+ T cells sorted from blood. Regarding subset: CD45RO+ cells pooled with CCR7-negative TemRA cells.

In nucleotides, the CDR3 is TGTGCCAGCAGTTTTAGACTAGGGGGGCGGCCGAGCTCTGGAAACACCATATATTTT. The encoded protein is CASSFRLGGRPSSGNTIYF. The V gene is TRBV28, the J gene TRBJ1-3; D may be TRBD1 (6 bases). The CDR3 has 19 amino acids. Trimming removed 3 bases at V and 0 bases at J, with 21 bases between. Germline assignment: CDR1 MDHEN and CDR2 SYDVKM.